A selection of T cell receptor beta chains follows, all from one sample in a study of cytomegalovirus exposure and HLA in healthy donors. Sequencing used immunoSEQ multiplex PCR; TCRdb keeps in-frame clones, though not all of them. Of 55,000 to 80,000 clones in the sample, around 75% were seen once. Material for sequencing was PBMCs. The source of these receptors is a man in his 70s in good health and CMV-seronegative. The CDR3 runs from the conserved cysteine through the conserved F or W. The D gene is left open where the match is weak. Expanded clones get a size class; other rows say once, few or many, or leave the size out.

D gene: TRBD2; clone size: NA; V gene: TRBV4-3; J gene: TRBJ2-1; CDR3 DNA: TGCGCCAGCAGCCCCTTCGTCCCGGGACTAGCTGATCACAATGAGCAGTTCTTC; CDR3 protein: CASSPFVPGLADHNEQFF
D gene: TRBD2; clone size: few; V gene: TRBV19; J gene: TRBJ2-2; CDR3 DNA: TGTGCCAGTAGTATAAGCGGGACTTACACCGGGGAGCTGTTTTTT; CDR3 protein: CASSISGTYTGELFF
D gene: TRBD1; clone size: NA; V gene: TRBV5-1; J gene: TRBJ1-1; CDR3 DNA: TGCGCCAGCAGCCCACAGGGGGCCCCGAACGCTGAAGCTTTCTTT; CDR3 protein: CASSPQGAPNAEAFF
D gene: NA; clone size: once; V gene: TRBV6-4; J gene: TRBJ1-1; CDR3 DNA: TGTGCCAGCAGAATGCCGGGGGGTGAAGCTTTCTTT; CDR3 protein: CASRMPGGEAFF
D gene: TRBD1; clone size: NA; V gene: TRBV19; J gene: TRBJ2-7; CDR3 DNA: TGTGCCAGTAGTCTACTGGGGGGACAGGGCGAGAACGAGCAGTACTTC; CDR3 protein: CASSLLGGQGENEQYF
D gene: NA; clone size: NA; V gene: TRBV7-9; J gene: TRBJ2-6; CDR3 DNA: TGTGCCAGCAACGCCGGACAGACTGGGGCCAACGTCCTGACTTTC; CDR3 protein: CASNAGQTGANVLTF
D gene: NA; clone size: NA; V gene: TRBV2; J gene: TRBJ2-3; CDR3 DNA: TGTGCCAGCAGTGAACAGGGGTGGAATTCAGATACGCAGTATTTT; CDR3 protein: CASSEQGWNSDTQYF
D gene: NA; clone size: NA; V gene: TRBV7-6; J gene: TRBJ2-5; CDR3 DNA: TGTGCCAGCAGCCCCGTCGGGTGGGCCCAGTACTTC; CDR3 protein: CASSPVGWAQYF
D gene: TRBD1; clone size: NA; V gene: TRBV7-2; J gene: TRBJ2-2; CDR3 DNA: TGTGCCAGCAGGCCAGGGGGCGCGGGGTGGACCGGGGAGCTGTTTTTT; CDR3 protein: CASRPGGAGWTGELFF
D gene: TRBD2; clone size: NA; V gene: TRBV11-2; J gene: TRBJ2-2; CDR3 DNA: TGTGCCAGCACTCTAGCGGGAGCGAACACCGGGGAGCTGTTTTTT; CDR3 protein: CASTLAGANTGELFF
D gene: NA; clone size: NA; V gene: TRBV6-5; J gene: TRBJ2-3; CDR3 DNA: TGTGCCACACCTTGTTCGGAGGTGAGCACAGATACGCAGTATTTT; CDR3 protein: CATPCSEVSTDTQYF
D gene: NA; clone size: NA; V gene: TRBV5-1; J gene: TRBJ2-6; CDR3 DNA: TGCGCCAGCACATACAGCCCCTCTGGGGCCAACGTCCTGACTTTC; CDR3 protein: CASTYSPSGANVLTF
D gene: NA; clone size: NA; V gene: TRBV25-1; J gene: TRBJ2-2; CDR3 DNA: TGTGCCAGCAGTGAAATCGGGACTGCCGGGGAGCTGTTTTTT; CDR3 protein: CASSEIGTAGELFF
D gene: NA; clone size: many; V gene: TRBV6-1; J gene: TRBJ1-5; CDR3 DNA: TGTGCCAGCAGCTTTACAGTTAGCAATCAGCCCCAGCATTTT; CDR3 protein: CASSFTVSNQPQHF
D gene: NA; clone size: NA; V gene: TRBV30; J gene: TRBJ1-4; CDR3 DNA: TGTGCCTGGAGGGCCCTCGGACAAAACGGGGAAAAACTGTTTTTT; CDR3 protein: CAWRALGQNGEKLFF
D gene: TRBD1; clone size: NA; V gene: TRBV7-7; J gene: TRBJ2-3; CDR3 DNA: TGTGCTAGCAGCCTTTCGACAGGGAAGGCAGATACGCAGTATTTT; CDR3 protein: CASSLSTGKADTQYF
D gene: TRBD2; clone size: NA; V gene: TRBV6-1; J gene: TRBJ2-3; CDR3 DNA: TGTGCCAGCAGACTAGCGGGAGAGGATACGCAGTATTTT; CDR3 protein: CASRLAGEDTQYF
D gene: NA; clone size: NA; V gene: TRBV7-2; J gene: TRBJ1-2; CDR3 DNA: TGTGCCAGCAGCTTAGGGTATCGGGGTTCTAACTATGGCTACACCTTC; CDR3 protein: CASSLGYRGSNYGYTF
D gene: NA; clone size: NA; V gene: TRBV6-1; J gene: TRBJ1-3; CDR3 DNA: TGTGCCAGCAGTGAATATACCTACTCTGGAAACACCATATATTTT; CDR3 protein: CASSEYTYSGNTIYF
D gene: NA; clone size: NA; V gene: TRBV6-1; J gene: TRBJ1-6; CDR3 DNA: TGTGCCAGCAGTGAACCCGACAGACCACCCCTCCACTTT; CDR3 protein: CASSEPDRPPLHF
D gene: NA; clone size: NA; V gene: TRBV7-2; J gene: TRBJ2-7; CDR3 DNA: TGTGCCAGCAGCCCTGGAGCGGGTGGGTACGAGCAGTACTTC; CDR3 protein: CASSPGAGGYEQYF
D gene: NA; clone size: once; V gene: TRBV7-9; J gene: TRBJ1-1; CDR3 DNA: TGTTCCAGCAGCCTCACAGTGAACACTGAAGCTTTCTTT; CDR3 protein: CSSSLTVNTEAFF
D gene: TRBD1; clone size: NA; V gene: TRBV15; J gene: TRBJ1-5; CDR3 DNA: TGTGCCACCGTGGGACAGCCTAGCAATCAGCCCCAGCATTTT; CDR3 protein: CATVGQPSNQPQHF
D gene: NA; clone size: few; V gene: TRBV19; J gene: TRBJ1-4; CDR3 DNA: TGTGCCAGTAGTATGGCAGGGAGGCTGTTTTTT; CDR3 protein: CASSMAGRLFF
D gene: NA; clone size: NA; V gene: TRBV18; J gene: TRBJ1-4; CDR3 DNA: TGTGCCAGCTCACCAGCGGGGGATGAAAAACTGTTTTTT; CDR3 protein: CASSPAGDEKLFF
D gene: NA; clone size: NA; V gene: TRBV18; J gene: TRBJ1-4; CDR3 DNA: TGTGCCAGCTCGGCAGGGCTTAGTGAAAAACTGTTTTTT; CDR3 protein: CASSAGLSEKLFF
D gene: TRBD1; clone size: NA; V gene: TRBV6-5; J gene: TRBJ1-5; CDR3 DNA: TGTGCCAGCAGCCCCGACAGGGGGGTACGGCAGCCCCAGCATTTT; CDR3 protein: CASSPDRGVRQPQHF
D gene: TRBD1; clone size: NA; V gene: TRBV6-5; J gene: TRBJ1-5; CDR3 DNA: TGTGCCAGCAGTGCCGGGTCAGGGGGCAGTCAGCCCCAGCATTTT; CDR3 protein: CASSAGSGGSQPQHF
D gene: NA; clone size: NA; V gene: TRBV6-5; J gene: TRBJ1-3; CDR3 DNA: TGTGCCAGCAGTGATACGGGAACTGGAAACACCATATATTTT; CDR3 protein: CASSDTGTGNTIYF
D gene: NA; clone size: NA; V gene: TRBV6-6; J gene: TRBJ2-2; CDR3 DNA: TGTGCCAGCAGCCTCGTCCCGGGGGAGCTGTTTTTT; CDR3 protein: CASSLVPGELFF
D gene: TRBD1; clone size: NA; V gene: TRBV5-1; J gene: TRBJ2-3; CDR3 DNA: TGCGCCAGCAGCTCGACAGGGGATTCTAGCACAGATACGCAGTATTTT; CDR3 protein: CASSSTGDSSTDTQYF
D gene: NA; clone size: NA; V gene: TRBV28; J gene: TRBJ2-3; CDR3 DNA: TGTGCCAGCAGCCGAGGACAGTCAGATACGCAGTATTTT; CDR3 protein: CASSRGQSDTQYF
D gene: NA; clone size: NA; V gene: TRBV18; J gene: TRBJ2-4; CDR3 DNA: TGTGCCAGCTCACCACCCCAGGGCATAGCCAAAAACATTCAGTACTTC; CDR3 protein: CASSPPQGIAKNIQYF
D gene: NA; clone size: NA; V gene: TRBV28; J gene: TRBJ1-1; CDR3 DNA: TGTGCCAGCAGTTTTGGCGGGAAATTCTCGCTGAACACTGAAGCTTTCTTT; CDR3 protein: CASSFGGKFSLNTEAFF
D gene: NA; clone size: NA; V gene: TRBV7-2; J gene: TRBJ2-1; CDR3 DNA: TGTGCCAGCAGCTTAGGGGCAGGTTACAATGAGCAGTTCTTC; CDR3 protein: CASSLGAGYNEQFF
D gene: NA; clone size: NA; V gene: TRBV2; J gene: TRBJ2-7; CDR3 DNA: TGTGCCAGCAGTGAAGCAGGTGGGCGGGGCTCCTACGAGCAGTACTTC; CDR3 protein: CASSEAGGRGSYEQYF
D gene: NA; clone size: NA; V gene: TRBV19; J gene: TRBJ2-2; CDR3 DNA: TGTGCCACCAAGGGGACACGTAACACCGGGGAGCTGTTTTTT; CDR3 protein: CATKGTRNTGELFF
D gene: TRBD1; clone size: NA; V gene: TRBV7-9; J gene: TRBJ2-6; CDR3 DNA: TGTGCCAGCAGGGCCGGGACAGGTTCTGGGGCCAACGTCCTGACTTTC; CDR3 protein: CASRAGTGSGANVLTF
D gene: NA; clone size: NA; V gene: TRBV6-1; J gene: TRBJ2-7; CDR3 DNA: TGTGCCAGCAGAAGACAGATCTCCTACGAGCAGTACTTC; CDR3 protein: CASRRQISYEQYF
D gene: NA; clone size: NA; V gene: TRBV7-8; J gene: TRBJ1-3; CDR3 DNA: TGTGCCAGCAGCCCCTATAGAGTGAGCTCTGGAAACACCATATATTTT; CDR3 protein: CASSPYRVSSGNTIYF
D gene: NA; clone size: few; V gene: TRBV4-3; J gene: TRBJ1-1; CDR3 DNA: TGCGCCAGCAGCCAAGATAAGAGGGAAGGTGAAGCTTTCTTT; CDR3 protein: CASSQDKREGEAFF
D gene: TRBD1; clone size: NA; V gene: TRBV5-4; J gene: TRBJ1-6; CDR3 DNA: TGTGCCAGCAGCACGCTGGCGGGACAGGGTGATTCACCCCTCCACTTT; CDR3 protein: CASSTLAGQGDSPLHF
D gene: TRBD1; clone size: NA; V gene: TRBV27; J gene: TRBJ2-2; CDR3 DNA: TGTGCCAGCAGTTTAGCCGGACAGGGACGTGGTAACAGGGAGCTGTTTTTT; CDR3 protein: CASSLAGQGRGNRELFF
D gene: TRBD1; clone size: NA; V gene: TRBV5-4; J gene: TRBJ1-3; CDR3 DNA: TGTGCCAGCACCGCGGACAGGCGAGGAAACACCATATATTTT; CDR3 protein: CASTADRRGNTIYF
D gene: NA; clone size: NA; V gene: TRBV7-9; J gene: TRBJ2-5; CDR3 DNA: TGTGCCAGCAGCTCCAACCCGGGACTCAAAGAGACCCAGTACTTC; CDR3 protein: CASSSNPGLKETQYF
D gene: NA; clone size: once; V gene: TRBV28; J gene: TRBJ1-2; CDR3 DNA: TGTGCCACCCCCGCGGGGGGTAGTCGCGGCTACACCTTC; CDR3 protein: CATPAGGSRGYTF
D gene: TRBD1; clone size: few; V gene: TRBV5-1; J gene: TRBJ1-5; CDR3 DNA: TGCGCCAGCAGGGACGGGACAGGGGACAATCAGCCCCAGCATTTT; CDR3 protein: CASRDGTGDNQPQHF
D gene: NA; clone size: NA; V gene: TRBV7-9; J gene: TRBJ2-7; CDR3 DNA: TGTGCCAGCAGCAAGAGGGCGGCCGAGCAGTACTTC; CDR3 protein: CASSKRAAEQYF
D gene: NA; clone size: NA; V gene: TRBV13; J gene: TRBJ2-3; CDR3 DNA: TGTGCCAGCAGCTTAGATAGCGCCGACACAGATACGCAGTATTTT; CDR3 protein: CASSLDSADTDTQYF
D gene: NA; clone size: NA; V gene: TRBV30; J gene: TRBJ2-3; CDR3 DNA: TGTGCCTGGGGGCTCACAGATACGCAGTATTTT; CDR3 protein: CAWGLTDTQYF
D gene: NA; clone size: NA; V gene: TRBV10-2; J gene: TRBJ1-1; CDR3 DNA: TGCGCCAGCAGTGAGGCGCCGGGCACTGAAGCTTTCTTT; CDR3 protein: CASSEAPGTEAFF
D gene: TRBD2; clone size: NA; V gene: TRBV10-2; J gene: TRBJ2-5; CDR3 DNA: TGCGCCAGCAGTGAGTCAAGGCTAGCGGGAGGGCAGGAGACCCAGTACTTC; CDR3 protein: CASSESRLAGGQETQYF
D gene: NA; clone size: few; V gene: TRBV6-1; J gene: TRBJ1-4; CDR3 DNA: TGTGCCAGCAGTAAAGACCCCGGAGGGGTGGAAAAACTGTTTTTT; CDR3 protein: CASSKDPGGVEKLFF
D gene: TRBD1; clone size: NA; V gene: TRBV27; J gene: TRBJ2-7; CDR3 DNA: TGTGCCAGCAGTAGGACAGGGATCCACGAGCAGTACTTC; CDR3 protein: CASSRTGIHEQYF
D gene: TRBD2; clone size: few; V gene: TRBV6-6; J gene: TRBJ2-1; CDR3 DNA: TGTGCCAGCAGAAGCAGCGGGATTAATTATGAGCAGTTCTTC; CDR3 protein: CASRSSGINYEQFF
D gene: TRBD1; clone size: NA; V gene: TRBV6-6; J gene: TRBJ1-4; CDR3 DNA: TGTGCCAGCAGTTCGTCGGGACAGGGGACAGAAAAACTGTTTTTT; CDR3 protein: CASSSSGQGTEKLFF
D gene: NA; clone size: NA; V gene: TRBV6-5; J gene: TRBJ2-7; CDR3 DNA: TGTGCCAGCAGTTACTCGCAGGGAAGCTACGAGCAGTACTTC; CDR3 protein: CASSYSQGSYEQYF
D gene: TRBD2; clone size: few; V gene: TRBV2; J gene: TRBJ2-2; CDR3 DNA: TGTGCCAGCAGTGAACTAGCGGGCTACACCGGGGAGCTGTTTTTT; CDR3 protein: CASSELAGYTGELFF
D gene: TRBD1; clone size: NA; V gene: TRBV25-1; J gene: TRBJ1-2; CDR3 DNA: TGTGCCAGCAGAAGTGAGTTAGGGGACAGGACCAACTATGGCTACACCTTC; CDR3 protein: CASRSELGDRTNYGYTF
D gene: NA; clone size: NA; V gene: TRBV11-3; J gene: TRBJ2-2; CDR3 DNA: TGTGCCAGCACCGGCAGGGATGTCGCCGGGGAGCTGTTTTTT; CDR3 protein: CASTGRDVAGELFF